This TCR beta chain stems from a study of blood T cell repertoires in COVID-19. The CDR3 is made up of 15 amino acids. The trim removed 2 bases at V and 7 bases at J, leaving 4 bases unmatched. CDR1 is MNHEY, CDR2 SVGEGT, per germline. As originally analysed: Using reference gene primer amplification, nucleated cell counts were estimated. Here immunoSEQ multiplex PCR was the method, and the copy in TCRdb shows in-frame clones only, minus some. That table is the source of V, J and clone size, and D and trimming were worked out from the DNA. The data show about 83,000 clones, 90% seen once. This chain uses TRBV6-2 or TRBV6-3 with TRBJ1-5; 11 bases fit TRBD1. The sample comprised peripheral blood. The sequence was collected from a woman older than 75 with active or convalescent COVID-19. The CDR3 nucleotides read TGTGCCAGCAGTTACGGGGGACAGGGGGGACAGCCCCAGCATTTT. It yields the protein CASSYGGQGGQPQHF.